The present T cell receptor beta chain was sequenced within a study of control samples from healthy donors and cancer patients. This CDR3 is built from 15 residues. Trimming pared 1 base from V and 0 bases from J, leaving 8 bases between. The germline CDR1 and CDR2 sequences are SGHKS and YYEKEE (reference sequence). Profiled with immunoSEQ multiplex PCR; TCRdb holds only in-frame clones, not every one. The repertoire holds 25,000 to 30,000 clones, with about 83% as singletons. In this sample, this clone turned up a few times. The rearrangement uses TRBV5-5 and TRBJ2-1; no clear D. The sequencing sample was made of PBMCs. The sequence derives from a woman in her thirties or forties with lung cancer. The CDR3 reads CASSLYSYSYNEQFF. The CDR3 DNA reads TGTGCCAGCAGCTTGTATTCCTACTCCTACAATGAGCAGTTCTTC.